This record concerns one T cell receptor beta chain sequence. The target of this receptor is not known. No base-level quality is on record; no much larger clone is a single base apart. The donors were melanoma patients. Ends trimmed: V by 5 bases, J by 9 bases; bases unmatched to a gene: 5. Measured from the cysteine to the phenylalanine, the CDR3 is 14 residues long. The sequence is cut down to CDR3 DNA, 42 bases in frame from base 1. CDR1 SGHVS and CDR2 FNYEAQ were looked up in the germline V gene. This record comes from a study of CD4+ T cells in melanoma (dated 2022 in TCRdb). About the study as a whole: Neoantigen-specific CD4+ T cells in human melanoma were investigated in the study.

The library relied on the immunoSEQ multiplex PCR assay. The immuneACCESS repertoire file appears here via TCRdb, limited to in-frame rearrangements. These files lack a portion of the clones; in checked studies, under half of the deficit traces to unresolved V genes, and the cause of the others is not known. This sample holds more than 15,000 clones; around 69% were observed only once. More than 10% of the sample goes to the ten largest clones. Study-level results and caveats: The report described a correlation between neoantigen-specific CD4+ T cells and the function of CD8+ T cells, macrophages and B cells. According to the report, neoantigen-specific CD4+ T cells in melanoma displayed diverse differentiation states.

Here the chain combines TRBV7-6 and TRBJ2-1; 12 bases in the middle match TRBD2. The sequence came from a human donor with melanoma. The sequencing sample was made of cells from a culture (not recorded whether cultured in vitro). The DNA sequence is as follows: TGTGCCAGCAGCCAACAGACTAGCGGGGGTGAGCAGTTCTTC. This codes for CASSQQTSGGEQFF.